This T cell receptor beta chain was sequenced during a study of blood T cell repertoires in COVID-19. Looking at the study overall: There were acute and convalescent COVID-19 samples, and they came from the United States, Italy and Spain. The analysed material was cDNA or gDNA that came from T cells, B-cell-depleted T cells, or PBMCs.

V was clipped by 3 bases and J by 3 bases, with 13 bases between them. The CDR3 is made up of 15 amino acids. Per germline, CDR1 SGHRS and CDR2 YFSETQ. Under the authors' procedure: Estimation of nucleated cell counts relied on the amplification of reference gene primers. Some clones are missing from TCRdb's copy, which holds only in-frame ones; the method was immunoSEQ multiplex PCR. V, J and clone size reflect that table, while D and trimming were determined from the DNA. Of roughly 240,000 clones listed, around 80% are singletons. This receptor was identified in a man in his forties who had recovered from COVID-19. The chain has TRBV5-1 and TRBJ2-1; perhaps TRBD2 as D (6 bases). The specimen was peripheral blood. The CDR3 reads CASSSTSPFYNEQFF. The CDR3 nucleotides read TGCGCCAGCAGCTCCACTAGCCCTTTCTACAATGAGCAGTTCTTC.